Sequencing of this T cell receptor beta chain was carried out in a study of T-cell memory formation after mild COVID-19. Study-wide context: Largely donor-specific TCR clusters were found.

Trimming cost V 3 bases and J 1 base, with 15 bases left between them. The CDR3 has 16 residues. Germline CDR1 reads KGHSH; CDR2 reads LQKENI. Details on this clonotype: The antigen is not known.

Researchers used 5'RACE with constant-segment primers to make TCR alpha and TCR beta cDNA libraries that carry sample barcodes and UMIs. TCRdb redid the calling of the 5' RACE reads with MiXCR, one entry per CDR3 protein. The data hold fewer than 700,000 distinct CDR3 sequences, with 20% to 25% observed a single time. General observations from the study: CD4/CD8 balance characterized clones contracting day 15 to 85, and CD4+ skew characterized later expanders. The finding that pre-infection memory included some responding clones suggested that cross-reactive memory joined.

Input material: PBMCs or a T cell subset sorted from them (not recorded which). This chain joins TRBV18 and TRBJ1-2; D unresolved. The clonotype originates from an adult woman who had mild COVID-19 (a few samples of this study predate the infection). Cell type and time point are not known. CDR3 sequence reads: CASSPQQADVNYGYTF. The CDR3, as DNA: TGTGCCAGCTCACCGCAGCAGGCGGATGTTAACTATGGCTACACCTTC.